The 9 T cell receptor beta chains below were found in one sample sequenced in a study of T cell repertoires in cytomegalovirus infection (dated by TCRdb to about 2019). Sequencing took place on an Illumina HiSeq 1500. The public reads were reanalyzed by TCRdb: fastp trimming at Q25, MiXCR alignment, in-frame beta chains only. Rows are unified per CDR3 protein, each entry keeping the most common DNA and genes. This sample comprises approximately 170,000 distinct CDR3 sequences, approximately 17% of them detected only once. 18% of the sample is in the top ten clones. Sequenced input: CD8+ T cells from PBMCs. The receptors were gathered from a human donor in good health (CMV status not recorded). Some clones in this sample may be carry-over from other donors' samples.

This clonotype was observed at least ten times. The rearrangement joins TRBV28 to TRBJ1-1, with D possibly TRBD1 on 6 matching bases. Trimming cost V 6 bases and J 7 bases, with 21 bases left between them. Germline V CDR1 and CDR2: MDHEN, SYDVKM. The CDR3 has 15 residues. In DNA form, the CDR3 reads TGTGCCAGCAGCTCACTCACAGGGTTTCAAGTTGAAGCTTTCTTT. Residues: CASSSLTGFQVEAFF.

The sample holds many counts of this clonotype. The chain has TRBV28 and TRBJ2-2; TRBD1 might be the D (6 bases). Trimming removed 3 bases at V and 1 base at J, with 6 bases between. The CDR3 extends over 14 amino acids. Germline V CDR1 and CDR2: MDHEN, SYDVKM. CDR3 DNA sequence: TGTGCCAGCAGTTTGACAGGGAACACCGGGGAGCTGTTTTTT. Its translation: CASSLTGNTGELFF.

This sequence joins TRBV7-2 and TRBJ2-1; 8 positions match TRBD2. This CDR3 comprises 14 residues. Germline assignment: CDR1 SGHTA and CDR2 FQGNSA. The trim removed 5 bases at V and 6 bases at J, leaving 6 bases unmatched. The CDR3 DNA reads TGTGCCAGCAGCCCCCACGGGGGGGTCAATGAGCAGTTCTTC. It codes for CASSPHGGVNEQFF.

This clonotype was counted only a few times. The V and J genes are TRBV7-2 and TRBJ2-7; TRBD1 matches 7 bases. The V and J ends lost 3 bases and 1 base, in that order; junction bases with no gene match: 12. Germline CDR1 and CDR2: SGHTA and FQGNSA. This CDR3 has 17 amino acids. In DNA, the CDR3 is TGTGCCAGCAGCTTCCCCTTGACAGGGTCGCTTTCCTACGAGCAGTACTTC. It codes for CASSFPLTGSLSYEQYF. Full variable domain (outside the CDR3, taken from reference TRBV7-2 and TRBJ2-7): GAGVSQSPSNKVTEKGKDVELRCDPISGHTALYWYRQSLGQGLEFLIYFQGNSAPDKSGLPSDRFSAERTGGSVSTLTIQRTQQEDSAVYLCASSFPLTGSLSYEQYFGPGTRLTVT.

This clonotype was seen more than once but under ten times. The V call is TRBV7-2, the J call TRBJ2-7, with D maybe TRBD1 (6 bases). CDR1 is SGHTA, CDR2 FQGNSA, per germline. V shed 1 base and J shed 3 bases, with 10 bases lying between them. This CDR3 contains 14 residues. Written as DNA, the CDR3 is TGTGCCAGCAGCTTAGAGGCCAGGGGCTACGAGCAGTACTTC. It is translated as CASSLEARGYEQYF. Combining the CDR3 with reference TRBV7-2 and TRBJ2-7 gives the whole variable domain GAGVSQSPSNKVTEKGKDVELRCDPISGHTALYWYRQSLGQGLEFLIYFQGNSAPDKSGLPSDRFSAERTGGSVSTLTIQRTQQEDSAVYLCASSLEARGYEQYFGPGTRLTVT.

The V gene is TRBV20-1, the J gene TRBJ2-2, with 8 bases aligning to TRBD2. The CDR3 loop spans 15 amino acids. V was clipped by 0 bases and J by 5 bases; unmatched bases: 5. Germline loops: CDR1 DFQATT, CDR2 SNEGSKA (reference sequence). DNA of the CDR3: TGCAGTGCTAGAGACTACTCGGGGGGGACCGGGGAGCTGTTTTTT. Translated, it gives CSARDYSGGTGELFF.

This sequence joins TRBV7-2 and TRBJ2-3; the D gene is possibly TRBD2 (5 bases). The CDR3 runs 17 residues. Germline CDR1 SGHTA, CDR2 FQGNSA. The V gene lost 1 base and the J gene lost 6 bases, with 20 bases spanning the gap. The CDR3 protein is CASSLGGRPLPGDTQYF. Written as DNA, the CDR3 is TGTGCCAGCAGCTTAGGAGGGCGCCCCCTCCCGGGGGATACGCAGTATTTT.

This clonotype has ten or more counts. The J gene is TRBJ2-2, the V gene TRBV7-6; D is unresolved. The V gene's germline CDR1 is SGHVS and CDR2 FNYEAQ. Trimming took 3 bases from V and 4 from J, leaving 6 bases between them. The CDR3 is 13 amino acids. This CDR3 reads CASSFRGTGELFF. CDR3 coding DNA: TGTGCCAGCAGCTTCCGAGGCACCGGGGAGCTGTTTTTT.

In this sample, this clonotype turned up a few times. The chain couples TRBV20-1 to TRBJ2-1, with 8 bases aligning to TRBD2. The CDR3 contains 14 residues. CDR1 is DFQATT and CDR2 is SNEGSKA in the germline V gene (reference sequence). With V trimmed by 6 bases and J by 0 bases, 4 bases remained unmatched. CDR3 sequence reads: CSAYSGDSYNEQFF. CDR3 sequence (DNA): TGCAGTGCCTATAGCGGGGACTCCTACAATGAGCAGTTCTTC.